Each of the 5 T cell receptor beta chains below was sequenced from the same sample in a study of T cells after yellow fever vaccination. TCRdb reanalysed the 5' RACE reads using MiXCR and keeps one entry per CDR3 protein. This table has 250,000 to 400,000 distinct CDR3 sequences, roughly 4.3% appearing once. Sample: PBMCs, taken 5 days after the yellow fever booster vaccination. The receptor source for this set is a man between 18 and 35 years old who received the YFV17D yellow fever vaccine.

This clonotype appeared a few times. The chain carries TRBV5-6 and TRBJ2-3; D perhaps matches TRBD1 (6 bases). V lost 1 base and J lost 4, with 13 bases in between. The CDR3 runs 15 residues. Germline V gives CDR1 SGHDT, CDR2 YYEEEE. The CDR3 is CASSLPGESADTQYF. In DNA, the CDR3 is TGTGCCAGCAGCTTGCCAGGGGAGAGCGCAGATACGCAGTATTTT.

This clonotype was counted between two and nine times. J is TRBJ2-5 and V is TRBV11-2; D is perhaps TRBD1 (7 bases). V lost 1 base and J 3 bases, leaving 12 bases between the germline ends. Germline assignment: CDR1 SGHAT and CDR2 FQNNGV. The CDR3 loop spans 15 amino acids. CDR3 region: CASSLGTGEEETQYF. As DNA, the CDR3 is TGTGCCAGCAGCTTAGGAACAGGGGAGGAAGAGACCCAGTACTTC.

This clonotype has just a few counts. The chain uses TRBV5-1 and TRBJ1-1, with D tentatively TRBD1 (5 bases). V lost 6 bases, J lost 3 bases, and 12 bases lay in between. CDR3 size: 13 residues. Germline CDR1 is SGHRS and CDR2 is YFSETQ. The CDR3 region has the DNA TGCGCCAGCACCATCGTGGGGGACACTGAAGCTTTCTTT. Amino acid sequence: CASTIVGDTEAFF.

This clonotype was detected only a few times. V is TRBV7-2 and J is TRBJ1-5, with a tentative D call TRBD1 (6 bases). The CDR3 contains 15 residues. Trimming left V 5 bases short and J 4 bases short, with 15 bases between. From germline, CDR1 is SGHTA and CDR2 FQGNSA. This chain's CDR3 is CASSIYREGNQPQHF. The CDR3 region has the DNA TGTGCCAGCAGCATATACAGGGAGGGGAATCAGCCCCAGCATTTT.

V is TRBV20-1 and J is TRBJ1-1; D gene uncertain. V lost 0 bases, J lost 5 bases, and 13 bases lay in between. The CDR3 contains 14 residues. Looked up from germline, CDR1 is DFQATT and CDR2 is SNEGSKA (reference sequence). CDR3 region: CSARDVAGRTEAFF. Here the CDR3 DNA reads TGCAGTGCTAGAGATGTGGCAGGTAGAACTGAAGCTTTCTTT.